The 31 T cell receptor beta chains reported below all come from one sample, sequenced in a study of cytomegalovirus exposure and HLA in healthy donors. Primers: 60 Vbeta forward and 13 Jbeta reverse. Repertoires were generated with immunoSEQ multiplex PCR, while TCRdb's copy carries only in-frame clones and drops some. The profile shows 80,000 to 95,000 clones, approximately 79% of them singletons. Sequencing was carried out using PBMCs. These receptors originate from a female donor in good health and CMV-seronegative.

The chain recombines TRBV20-1 with TRBJ2-5; perhaps TRBD1 as D (6 bases). The CDR3 has 11 amino acids. CDR1 is DFQATT and CDR2 is SNEGSKA in the germline V gene (reference sequence). Trimming left V 5 bases short and J 9 bases short, with 13 bases between. The CDR3, as DNA: TGCAGTGCTCACAGGGACGTGGCCCAGTACTTC. As protein: CSAHRDVAQYF.

This sequence joins TRBV7-2 and TRBJ2-7, with 7 nucleotides matching TRBD1. V shed 5 bases and J 4 bases; nucleotides not matched to a gene: 8. The CDR3 is 14 amino acids. In germline, CDR1 is SGHTA, CDR2 FQGNSA. The CDR3: CASSRLGQPYEQYF. The CDR3 nucleotides are TGTGCCAGCAGCAGACTGGGACAGCCGTACGAGCAGTACTTC.

The V call is TRBV7-9, the J call TRBJ1-1, with D unresolved. Germline values: CDR1 SEHNR, CDR2 FQNEAQ (reference sequence). The length of the CDR3 is 10 residues. The V end was cut by 7 bases, the J end by 7 bases, with 7 bases between. This CDR3 is CASTGSEAFF. The CDR3 DNA reads TGTGCCAGCACGGGGAGTGAAGCTTTCTTT.

Here the CDR3 DNA reads TGTGCCAGCAGCCCGCCCGGGACAGGCGGGTGGGGAGGAAACATTCAGTACTTC. Residues: CASSPPGTGGWGGNIQYF. V is TRBV7-9 and J is TRBJ2-4, with TRBD1 matching 8 bases. Germline-derived CDR1 and CDR2 are SEHNR and FQNEAQ (reference sequence). J gave up 6 bases and V 5 bases, and 18 bases lay outside the gene matches. There are 18 residues in the CDR3.

CDR3 sequence (DNA): TGTGCCAGCAGTTTCTCCACAGGCGTCCCAAATCAGCCCCAGCATTTT. Amino acids: CASSFSTGVPNQPQHF. This rearrangement joins TRBV28 to TRBJ1-5; maybe TRBD1 (5 bases). The CDR3 runs 16 residues. Germline V lookup: CDR1 MDHEN, CDR2 SYDVKM. The V gene lost 3 bases and the J gene lost 4 bases, with 16 bases spanning the gap.

The chain is built from TRBV6-5 and TRBJ1-5; possibly TRBD1 for D (6 bases). V was pared by 5 bases and J by 1 base, with 12 bases between. From germline, CDR1 is MNHEY and CDR2 SVGAGI. This CDR3 is 15 amino acids long. The CDR3 DNA reads as TGTGCCAGCAGTCCCACAGGGTTAAGCAATCAGCCCCAGCATTTT. Translating it yields CASSPTGLSNQPQHF.

This sequence joins TRBV5-1 and TRBJ2-1; 10 bases match TRBD2. The CDR3 covers 17 residues. J was trimmed by 3 bases and V by 3 bases; bases with no gene match: 9. Per the germline V gene, CDR1 is SGHRS and CDR2 is YFSETQ. The chain's CDR3 is CASSSNPIAGGYNEQFF. Written as DNA, the CDR3 is TGCGCCAGCAGCTCCAACCCCATAGCGGGGGGCTACAATGAGCAGTTCTTC.

The chain uses TRBV29-1 and TRBJ1-5, with 7 bases fitting TRBD1. The CDR3 sequence is 14 residues long. From germline, CDR1 is SQVTM and CDR2 ANQGSEA. The junction had 6 bases not matched to a gene; V was cut back by 6 bases and J by 1 base. CDR3 residues: CSVSQGSSNQPQHF. The CDR3 DNA is TGCAGCGTCTCACAGGGGTCAAGCAATCAGCCCCAGCATTTT.

The genes are TRBV7-9 and TRBJ2-3, with 8 bases fitting TRBD2. The CDR3 has 16 amino acids. Germline CDR1 is SEHNR and CDR2 is FQNEAQ (reference sequence). The trim removed 5 bases at V and 4 bases at J, leaving 11 bases unmatched. The CDR3 sequence is CASSPSGGTRADTQYF. The CDR3 coding sequence is TGTGCCAGCAGCCCAAGCGGTGGGACTAGGGCAGATACGCAGTATTTT.

In DNA, the CDR3 is TGTGCCAGCAGTTTAAGGTCAGGGGTATCCTACGAGCAGTACTTC. Translation: CASSLRSGVSYEQYF. The gene calls are TRBV28 and TRBJ2-7; the D gene is possibly TRBD1 (6 bases). This CDR3 is 15 amino acids long. Trimming cost V 2 bases and J 1 base, with 12 bases left between them. Germline V gives CDR1 MDHEN, CDR2 SYDVKM.

The chain couples TRBV7-2 to TRBJ2-7; TRBD2 might be the D (6 bases). The CDR3 spans 14 residues. V was trimmed by 1 base and J by 3 bases, leaving 10 bases between them. CDR1 is SGHTA, CDR2 FQGNSA, per germline. DNA of the CDR3: TGTGCCAGCAGCTTAGGTCCTAGCGACTACGAGCAGTACTTC. Protein: CASSLGPSDYEQYF.

The rearrangement links TRBV7-9 to TRBJ2-1; TRBD1 agrees at 11 bases. Looked up from germline, CDR1 is SEHNR and CDR2 is FQNEAQ (reference sequence). The CDR3 loop spans 15 amino acids. V was pared by 8 bases and J by 7 bases, with 10 bases of the junction left unmatched. The CDR3 sequence is CASRRSGTGGNEQFF. CDR3 nucleotides: TGTGCCAGCCGCAGATCCGGGACAGGGGGTAATGAGCAGTTCTTC. The whole variable domain, filled in from reference TRBV7-9 and TRBJ2-1, reads DTGVSQNPRHKITKRGQNVTFRCDPISEHNRLYWYRQTLGQGPEFLTYFQNEAQLEKSRLLSDRFSAERPKGSFSTLEIQRTEQGDSAMYLCASRRSGTGGNEQFFGPGTRLTVL.

The chain is built from TRBV28 and TRBJ2-6; D call uncertain. The CDR3 totals 16 residues. Trimming removed 4 bases at V and 4 bases at J, with 14 bases between. The germline gives CDR1 MDHEN, CDR2 SYDVKM. CDR3 protein: CASSSPSLPGANVLTF. CDR3 DNA sequence: TGTGCCAGCAGTTCTCCTAGTTTGCCCGGGGCCAACGTCCTGACTTTC. Full variable domain (rest looked up from reference TRBV28 and TRBJ2-6): DVKVTQSSRYLVKRTGEKVFLECVQDMDHENMFWYRQDPGLGLRLIYFSYDVKMKEKGDIPEGYSVSREKKERFSLILESASTNQTSMYLCASSSPSLPGANVLTFGAGSRLTVL.

The chain carries TRBV28 and TRBJ2-1; 14 nucleotides align to TRBD2. The CDR3 length is 15 residues. Germline CDR1 and CDR2: MDHEN and SYDVKM. The junction had 2 bases not matched to a gene; V was cut back by 4 bases and J by 6 bases. CDR3 nucleotide sequence: TGTGCCAGCAGTTCGACTAGCGGGAGGGTCAATGAGCAGTTCTTC. Translated: CASSSTSGRVNEQFF.

The chain links TRBV5-1 to TRBJ2-1, with a tentative D call TRBD2 (6 bases). The V and J ends lost 0 bases and 6 bases respectively, with 22 bases between them. The germline V gene encodes CDR1 SGHRS and CDR2 YFSETQ. This CDR3 contains 18 residues. The CDR3 region is CASSLAERVVTRGNEQFF. The CDR3 DNA follows: TGCGCCAGCAGCTTGGCCGAGCGCGTCGTGACTAGAGGCAATGAGCAGTTCTTC.

This clone was seen only a few times. Sequence at one end of the junction differs from germline and may be a read error. The chain has TRBV5-1 and TRBJ1-1, with a possible D match to TRBD1 (5 bases). The germline V gene has CDR1 SGHRS and CDR2 YFSETQ. This CDR3 comprises 17 residues. This CDR3 is CVSSYPENVGRTTEAFF. The DNA of the CDR3 is TGCGTCAGCAGCTACCCTGAAAATGTGGGCAGGACAACTGAAGCTTTCTTT. The entire variable domain, with the rest obtained from reference TRBV5-1 and TRBJ1-1, is as follows: KAGVTQTPRYLIKTRGQQVTLSCSPISGHRSVSWYQQTPGQGLQFLFEYFSETQRNKGNFPGRFSGRQFSNSRSEMNVSTLELGDSALYLCVSSYPENVGRTTEAFFGQGTRLTVV.

The genes are TRBV7-6 and TRBJ2-1; 9 positions agree with TRBD1. Germline V lookup: CDR1 SGHVS, CDR2 FNYEAQ. The CDR3 spans 18 residues. V dropped 1 base and J dropped 5; count of bases not matched to a gene: 12. CDR3 coding DNA: TGTGCCAGCAGCTTAGATCCCTCCGGGGACAGGGTGAACAATGAGCAGTTCTTC. Translating gives CASSLDPSGDRVNNEQFF.

The genes are TRBV13 and TRBJ2-2, with D tentatively TRBD1 (6 bases). The CDR3 is made up of 15 amino acids. Trimming stripped 3 bases from V and 5 bases from J, with 13 bases between. Germline CDR1 reads PRHDT; CDR2 reads FYEKMQ (reference sequence). As DNA, the CDR3 is TGTGCCAGCAGCTTCACAGGGAAGATTACCGGGGAGCTGTTTTTT. Its translation is CASSFTGKITGELFF. Full variable domain (rest looked up from reference TRBV13 and TRBJ2-2): AAGVIQSPRHLIKEKRETATLKCYPIPRHDTVYWYQQGPGQDPQFLISFYEKMQSDKGSIPDRFSAQQFSDYHSELNMSSLELGDSALYFCASSFTGKITGELFFGEGSRLTVL.

CDR3 bases: TGTGCCAGCAGCCCCCCCCGCCCGACAGTGTCTGGAAACACCATATATTTT. The encoded protein is CASSPPRPTVSGNTIYF. J is TRBJ1-3 and V is TRBV7-2, with D tentatively TRBD1 (5 bases). Trimming removed 5 bases from V and 1 base from J, with 18 bases in between. Looked up from germline, CDR1 is SGHTA and CDR2 is FQGNSA. This CDR3 is 17 amino acids long.

J is TRBJ2-7 and V is TRBV27; 9 bases line up with TRBD1. Germline CDR1 is MNHEY and CDR2 is SMNVEV (reference sequence). The ends lost 2 bases at V and 2 bases at J; junction bases unmatched: 4. The CDR3 covers 15 residues. The CDR3 spells CASSLGGTGPYEQYF. CDR3 bases: TGTGCCAGCAGTTTAGGCGGGACAGGGCCCTACGAGCAGTACTTC.

The V call is TRBV6-5, the J call TRBJ2-7; maybe TRBD1 (6 bases). This CDR3 region has 15 residues. The V end was cut by 6 bases, the J end by 6 bases, with 21 bases between. The germline V gene encodes CDR1 MNHEY and CDR2 SVGAGI. The CDR3 DNA is TGTGCCAGCAGAGCTCCGGGACATACCCCAATCGAGCAGTACTTC. The encoded protein is CASRAPGHTPIEQYF.

J is TRBJ2-1 and V is TRBV11-2; 8 bases agree with TRBD2. The CDR3 sequence is 17 residues long. J was trimmed by 4 bases and V by 2 bases; bases with no gene match: 10. The germline V gene encodes CDR1 SGHAT and CDR2 FQNNGV. The CDR3 sequence: CASSLFRLAGAYNEQFF. In nucleotides, the CDR3 is TGTGCCAGCAGCTTATTTCGGCTAGCGGGTGCATACAATGAGCAGTTCTTC.

DNA for the CDR3: TGTGCCAGCAGCTTACGTCTAGATTTGGTCGGAAGTGATGAGCAGTTCTTC. As protein: CASSLRLDLVGSDEQFF. This chain joins TRBV13 and TRBJ2-1; D not certain. Trimming left V 2 bases short and J 8 bases short, with 22 bases between. Germline loops: CDR1 PRHDT, CDR2 FYEKMQ (reference sequence). CDR3 size: 17 residues.

This clone was picked up a small number of times. The V call is TRBV29-1, the J call TRBJ2-1, with 8 bases aligning to TRBD2. Trimming at V came to 7 bases and at J to 0 bases, leaving 5 bases not matched to a gene. Germline-derived CDR1 and CDR2 are SQVTM and ANQGSEA. There are 14 residues in the CDR3. The CDR3 sequence: CSAASGSSYNEQFF. The CDR3 coding sequence is TGCAGCGCCGCAAGCGGGAGCTCCTACAATGAGCAGTTCTTC.

V is TRBV30 and J is TRBJ1-1; D ambiguous. Germline values: CDR1 GTSNPN, CDR2 SVGIG (reference sequence). This CDR3 is built from 13 residues. V dropped 1 base and J dropped 1 base, with 7 bases sitting between them. The CDR3 DNA reads TGTGCCTGGAGTGCTACAGAGAACACTGAAGCTTTCTTT. Translation gives CAWSATENTEAFF.

This chain links TRBV4-1 with TRBJ2-7; maybe TRBD2 (5 bases). V was shortened by 0 bases and J by 6 bases, with 12 bases between the two germline ends. CDR1 is MGHRA, CDR2 YSYEKL, per germline. The CDR3 loop spans 14 amino acids. For the CDR3, the DNA is TGCGCCAGCAGCCAAGAAGCGGCCGGGCCCGAGCAGTACTTC. It yields the protein CASSQEAAGPEQYF.

The genes are TRBV29-1 and TRBJ2-7; TRBD1 is a possible D gene (6 bases). Germline CDR1 is SQVTM and CDR2 is ANQGSEA. The V end was cut by 6 bases, the J end by 4 bases, with 10 bases between. The CDR3 covers 11 residues. CDR3 in amino acids: CSVSRGYEQYF. The CDR3, as DNA: TGCAGCGTGAGCAGGGGATACGAGCAGTACTTC.

The chain uses TRBV5-1 and TRBJ2-7; TRBD1 agrees at 7 bases. The CDR3 covers 16 residues. Germline V gene sequence: CDR1 SGHRS, CDR2 YFSETQ. V lost 0 bases, J lost 7 bases, and 13 bases stayed unmatched. CDR3 residues: CASSLAPHTGVGEQYF. The CDR3 coding sequence is TGCGCCAGCAGCTTGGCTCCTCACACAGGGGTGGGTGAGCAGTACTTC. The whole variable domain, filled in from reference TRBV5-1 and TRBJ2-7, reads KAGVTQTPRYLIKTRGQQVTLSCSPISGHRSVSWYQQTPGQGLQFLFEYFSETQRNKGNFPGRFSGRQFSNSRSEMNVSTLELGDSALYLCASSLAPHTGVGEQYFGPGTRLTVT.

The chain carries TRBV27 and TRBJ1-1, with D tentatively TRBD1 (5 bases). Germline V lookup: CDR1 MNHEY, CDR2 SMNVEV (reference sequence). The V end was cut by 5 bases, the J end by 3 bases, with 7 bases between. The CDR3 covers 12 residues. CDR3 nucleotides: TGTGCCAGCAGTCGGGGGGACACTGAAGCTTTCTTT. It specifies CASSRGDTEAFF.

The chain carries TRBV4-3 and TRBJ2-2, with 12 nucleotides matching TRBD2. The CDR3 runs to 17 residues. Germline V lookup: CDR1 LGHNA, CDR2 YSLEER. V lost 0 bases and J lost 6; bases outside the gene matches: 5. The CDR3 here is CASSQDFGTSGSGELFF. As DNA, the CDR3 is TGCGCCAGCAGCCAAGATTTCGGGACTAGCGGGTCCGGGGAGCTGTTTTTT.

V is TRBV27 and J is TRBJ2-7; 7 bases line up with TRBD1. The CDR3 is 15 residues long. Per germline, CDR1 MNHEY and CDR2 SMNVEV (reference sequence). V lost 2 bases and J lost 3; bases outside the gene matches: 7. CDR3 region: CASSLRGQIGYEQYF. DNA for the CDR3: TGTGCCAGCAGTTTACGGGGACAGATCGGCTACGAGCAGTACTTC.